Sequencing of this T cell receptor beta chain was carried out in a study of T cell responses to AZD1222 COVID-19 vaccine. Study results and caveats: Mapped onto spike, vaccine-associated CD4 TCRs spanned it and were dominant at 160-218 and 743-854. Increases in Spike-specific TCR breadth and depth were seen after two AZD1222 doses.

J was trimmed by 3 bases and V by 0 bases; bases with no gene match: 5. The CDR3 runs 15 residues. Germline-derived CDR1 and CDR2 are SGHRS and YFSETQ. This table comes from immunoSEQ multiplex PCR, and its TCRdb copy is limited to in-frame clones, with some not included. The sample has roughly 110,000 clones; roughly 88% are singletons. Details on this clone: Its target is unknown.

The material was peripheral blood, obtained on day 0 of AZD1222 vaccination. This receptor was obtained from an adult in good health. The rearrangement uses TRBV5-1 and TRBJ1-2; TRBD1 aligns across 7 bases. CDR3: CASSLAAGTDYGYTF. CDR3 DNA sequence: TGCGCCAGCAGCTTGGCGGCGGGGACAGACTATGGCTACACCTTC.